The next 32 T cell receptor beta chains were all read from a single sample in a study of technical replicates of blood from several donors. Here immunoSEQ multiplex PCR was the method, and the copy in TCRdb shows in-frame clones only, minus some. The profile shows about 84,000 clones, about nine tenths of them singletons. Sequencing was performed on T cells isolated from PBMCs. Every receptor here comes from a human donor in good health.

This clone was seen only once. The V and J genes are TRBV4-1 and TRBJ2-7; 11 nucleotides match TRBD2. The V and J ends lost 4 bases and 4 bases, in that order; junction bases with no gene match: 6. Per germline, CDR1 MGHRA and CDR2 YSYEKL. This CDR3 comprises 15 residues. The CDR3 protein is CASSLTSGKWYEQYF. CDR3 sequence (DNA): TGCGCCAGCAGCCTGACTAGCGGGAAGTGGTACGAGCAGTACTTC.

Written as DNA, the CDR3 is TGTGCCAGCAGCTTAGTATATGGCGGGGGGGCCGCCGGGGAGCTGTTTTTT. Translated, it gives CASSLVYGGGAAGELFF. The chain combines TRBV7-8 with TRBJ2-2, with TRBD2 identical over 9 bases. The CDR3 length is 17 residues. The ends lost 1 base at V and 6 bases at J; junction bases unmatched: 9. CDR1 SGHVS and CDR2 FQNEAQ come from the germline V gene.

The CDR3 protein is CASTPYRRASYEQYF. The CDR3 DNA is TGTGCCAGCACTCCGTATCGGCGGGCCTCCTACGAGCAGTACTTC. The chain combines TRBV5-6 with TRBJ2-7; the D gene is possibly TRBD2 (5 bases). CDR1 and CDR2 (germline): SGHDT, YYEEEE. The length of the CDR3 is 15 residues. Deletions cut 6 bases from V and 0 bases from J, with 16 bases between.

The chain links TRBV12-5 to TRBJ1-1, with TRBD1 identical over 11 bases. Per germline, CDR1 LGHNT and CDR2 FRNRAP. Trimming cost V 0 bases and J 6 bases; bases outside gene matches: 9. The CDR3 runs to 17 residues. The CDR3: CASGLVRTGGANSEAFF. The CDR3 region has the DNA TGTGCTAGTGGTTTGGTACGGACAGGGGGCGCGAATTCTGAAGCTTTCTTT.

In its sample, this clone was seen once. The rearrangement links TRBV15 to TRBJ2-7, with D possibly matching TRBD1 (5 bases). CDR3 length: 13 residues. V was trimmed by 5 bases and J by 0 bases, leaving 8 bases between them. CDR1 and CDR2 (germline): LNHNV, YYDKDF (reference sequence). CDR3: CATSGASSYEQYF. CDR3 nucleotide sequence: TGTGCCACCAGCGGGGCGAGCTCCTACGAGCAGTACTTC.

The chain is built from TRBV4-1 and TRBJ1-5, with 7 bases identical to TRBD1. After removal of 4 bases from V and 0 bases from J, the junction contained 0 bases not matched to a gene. Looked up from germline, CDR1 is MGHRA and CDR2 is YSYEKL. The CDR3 is made up of 14 amino acids. The CDR3 bases are TGCGCCAGCAGCCGACAGGGTAGCAATCAGCCCCAGCATTTT. Translating it yields CASSRQGSNQPQHF.

The chain joins TRBV9 to TRBJ2-5; 8 bases map to TRBD2. With 0 bases clipped from V and 5 bases from J, the junction kept 12 bases outside the gene matches. Germline CDR1 and CDR2: SGDLS and YYNGEE. The CDR3 loop spans 17 amino acids. CDR3 amino acids: CASSVGNRGGQRETQYF. CDR3 DNA: TGTGCCAGCAGCGTAGGAAACCGGGGGGGCCAAAGGGAGACCCAGTACTTC. Looking up the rest from reference TRBV9 and TRBJ2-5 gives the full variable domain: DSGVTQTPKHLITATGQRVTLRCSPRSGDLSVYWYQQSLDQGLQFLIQYYNGEERAKGNILERFSAQQFPDLHSELNLSSLELGDSALYFCASSVGNRGGQRETQYFGPGTRLLVL.

The CDR3 DNA reads TGCGCCAGCAGTGAGTCAGGGGTTCATACGCAGTATTTT. This translates into CASSESGVHTQYF. The gene calls are TRBV10-2 and TRBJ2-3; tentatively, D is TRBD1 (5 bases). From germline, CDR1 is WSHSY and CDR2 SAAADI. V lost 0 bases and J lost 7, with 8 bases in between. The CDR3 has 13 amino acids.

This clone was counted a single time. The rearrangement uses TRBV5-5 and TRBJ1-6, with 8 bases lining up with TRBD1. The CDR3 is 14 amino acids. Germline CDR1 reads SGHKS; CDR2 reads YYEKEE (reference sequence). Trimming cost V 2 bases and J 10 bases; bases outside gene matches: 5. In DNA form, the CDR3 reads TGTGCCAGCAGCTTCGGACAGGGAACATCACCCCTCCACTTT. Its protein is CASSFGQGTSPLHF.

This clone was detected a few times. The rearrangement links TRBV18 to TRBJ1-1, with D uncertain. Trimming took 3 bases from V and 1 from J, leaving 12 bases between them. Germline CDR1 KGHSH, CDR2 LQKENI. CDR3 length equals 15 residues. The CDR3 protein is CASSPKEQPNTEAFF. The CDR3 region has the DNA TGTGCCAGCTCACCTAAAGAACAACCGAACACTGAAGCTTTCTTT. The full variable domain, in which reference TRBV18 and TRBJ1-1 provide the parts outside the CDR3, is NAGVMQNPRHLVRRRGQEARLRCSPMKGHSHVYWYRQLPEEGLKFMVYLQKENIIDESGMPKERFSAEFPKEGPSILRIQQVVRGDSAAYFCASSPKEQPNTEAFFGQGTRLTVV.

This chain links TRBV5-4 with TRBJ2-7; 9 bases fit TRBD2. The CDR3 spans 15 residues. Trimming at V came to 2 bases and at J to 9 bases, leaving 12 bases not matched to a gene. Per germline, CDR1 SGHNT and CDR2 YYREEE (reference sequence). CDR3: CASSFIGREGQGQYF. In DNA, the CDR3 is TGTGCCAGCAGCTTCATAGGGCGGGAGGGCCAGGGGCAGTACTTC.

V is TRBV7-9 and J is TRBJ1-1; D may be TRBD1 (5 bases). Germline CDR1 SEHNR, CDR2 FQNEAQ (reference sequence). This CDR3 region has 14 residues. Trimming cost V 0 bases and J 5 bases, with 10 bases left between them. The CDR3 DNA reads TGTGCCAGCAGCTTAGCCGGGGGAGGAACTGAAGCTTTCTTT. Translating it yields CASSLAGGGTEAFF.

The CDR3 here is CASRFGAVTYEQYF. The DNA for the CDR3 is TGTGCCAGCAGGTTTGGTGCGGTAACCTACGAGCAGTACTTC. The rearrangement links TRBV5-6 to TRBJ2-7, with D uncertain. Germline values: CDR1 SGHDT, CDR2 YYEEEE. V gave up 5 bases and J gave up 2 bases, with 14 bases separating them. The CDR3 is 14 residues long.

CDR3 residues: CASSTTGLGETQYF. In DNA, the CDR3 is TGTGCCAGTAGTACGACAGGGTTGGGAGAGACCCAGTACTTC. The J gene is TRBJ2-5, the V gene TRBV19; 7 positions match TRBD1. With V trimmed by 4 bases and J by 4 bases, 6 bases remained unmatched. In germline, CDR1 is LNHDA, CDR2 SQIVND (reference sequence). The CDR3 extends over 14 amino acids.

The chain links TRBV19 to TRBJ1-1; D ambiguous. The V end lost 7 bases, the J end lost 1 base, and 16 bases lay between the germline ends. The germline V gene encodes CDR1 LNHDA and CDR2 SQIVND (reference sequence). The CDR3 covers 15 residues. The CDR3: CASTRIGEWNTEAFF. In nucleotides, the CDR3 is TGTGCCAGTACCCGAATCGGGGAGTGGAACACTGAAGCTTTCTTT.

This clone has just one count. J is TRBJ1-1 and V is TRBV7-9; 10 bases match TRBD1. Germline V gene lookup returns CDR1 SEHNR and CDR2 FQNEAQ (reference sequence). The CDR3 extends over 17 amino acids. The V segment lost 5 bases and the J segment 1 base; nucleotides outside the gene matches: 10. CDR3 coding DNA: TGTGCCAGCAGCCCGAAGGGGACAGGGGCGCGGAACACTGAAGCTTTCTTT. Its translation is CASSPKGTGARNTEAFF.

The gene calls are TRBV11-3 and TRBJ2-3; TRBD1 matches at 8 bases. This CDR3 has 14 amino acids. The germline CDR1 and CDR2 sequences are SGHNT and YENEEA. V was clipped by 7 bases and J by 4 bases; unmatched bases: 7. The chain's CDR3 is CASTGQGTADTQYF. The CDR3, as DNA: TGTGCCAGCACCGGACAGGGCACAGCAGATACGCAGTATTTT.

This clone was found once. The chain employs TRBV5-4 and TRBJ2-2; TRBD2 matches at 10 bases. J lost 5 bases, V lost 1 base, and 8 bases had no gene match. Germline CDR1 is SGHNT and CDR2 is YYREEE (reference sequence). The CDR3 covers 17 residues. CDR3 sequence reads: CASSLIPSGGLTGELFF. Written as DNA, the CDR3 is TGTGCCAGCAGCTTGATCCCTAGCGGGGGCTTGACCGGGGAGCTGTTTTTT.

The rearrangement uses TRBV14 and TRBJ2-5; 7 bases map to TRBD1. This CDR3 comprises 15 residues. From germline, CDR1 is SGHDN and CDR2 FVKESK. V trimming: 3 bases; J trimming: 2 bases; junction bases outside the gene matches: 6. The chain's CDR3 is CASSHTGDGQETQYF. Written as DNA, the CDR3 is TGTGCCAGCAGCCACACAGGGGATGGACAAGAGACCCAGTACTTC.

The rearrangement uses TRBV7-9 and TRBJ1-1; 8 bases fit TRBD1. Germline V CDR1 and CDR2: SEHNR, FQNEAQ (reference sequence). Trimming at V came to 7 bases and at J to 1 base, leaving 17 bases not matched to a gene. The CDR3 is 18 residues long. CDR3 in amino acids: CASNPPGQVFSKNTEAFF. In DNA form, the CDR3 reads TGTGCCAGCAACCCACCGGGACAGGTTTTTTCGAAGAACACTGAAGCTTTCTTT.

The rearrangement joins TRBV5-1 to TRBJ2-1; 8 positions match TRBD1. This CDR3 contains 15 residues. J was trimmed by 9 bases and V by 0 bases; bases with no gene match: 8. Germline lookup yields CDR1 SGHRS and CDR2 YFSETQ. The CDR3 nucleotides read TGCGCCAGCAGCTTGGGGACAGGGTATGTTCCTGAGCAGTTCTTC. It yields the protein CASSLGTGYVPEQFF. The full variable domain, with the rest looked up from reference TRBV5-1 and TRBJ2-1, is KAGVTQTPRYLIKTRGQQVTLSCSPISGHRSVSWYQQTPGQGLQFLFEYFSETQRNKGNFPGRFSGRQFSNSRSEMNVSTLELGDSALYLCASSLGTGYVPEQFFGPGTRLTVL.

The rearrangement joins TRBV9 to TRBJ1-2; D gene uncertain. CDR1 is SGDLS, CDR2 YYNGEE, per germline. Trimming removed 0 bases at V and 6 bases at J, with 21 bases between. The CDR3 runs to 17 residues. CDR3 coding DNA: TGTGCCAGCAGCGTAGCTTCTGGTACGGAGAGACCCGATGGCTACACCTTC. This encodes CASSVASGTERPDGYTF.

The chain joins TRBV7-9 to TRBJ2-3; TRBD2 matches at 10 bases. V was pared by 3 bases and J by 4 bases, with 4 bases of the junction left unmatched. The V gene's germline CDR1 is SEHNR and CDR2 FQNEAQ (reference sequence). CDR3 size: 15 residues. The CDR3 reads CASSFSSGRSDTQYF. The DNA for the CDR3 is TGTGCCAGCAGCTTTTCTAGCGGGAGATCAGATACGCAGTATTTT.

The gene calls are TRBV28 and TRBJ2-2; 13 bases are a match to TRBD2. This CDR3 is built from 15 residues. V lost 6 bases to trimming and J lost 4 bases; unmatched junction nucleotides: 2. CDR1 and CDR2 from the germline V gene are MDHEN and SYDVKM. The CDR3 DNA is TGTGCCAGCAGCGGACTAGCGGGAGTCACCGGGGAGCTGTTTTTT. This gives the protein CASSGLAGVTGELFF. Complete variable domain (other parts from reference TRBV28 and TRBJ2-2): DVKVTQSSRYLVKRTGEKVFLECVQDMDHENMFWYRQDPGLGLRLIYFSYDVKMKEKGDIPEGYSVSREKKERFSLILESASTNQTSMYLCASSGLAGVTGELFFGEGSRLTVL.

This chain uses TRBV5-1 with TRBJ1-1; D may be TRBD1 (5 bases). The V and J ends lost 0 bases and 4 bases respectively, with 19 bases between them. This CDR3 has 17 amino acids. Per the germline V gene, CDR1 is SGHRS and CDR2 is YFSETQ. The CDR3: CASSLADAGEVGTEAFF. For the CDR3, the DNA is TGCGCCAGCAGCTTGGCCGACGCGGGGGAGGTAGGCACTGAAGCTTTCTTT.

This clone turned up a few times. This chain joins TRBV27 and TRBJ1-4; D not certain. Germline values: CDR1 MNHEY, CDR2 SMNVEV (reference sequence). V shed 6 bases and J shed 7 bases, with 9 bases lying between them. This CDR3 spans 12 amino acids. The CDR3 spells CASSTRGEKLFF. CDR3 nucleotide sequence: TGTGCCAGCAGCACCCGGGGTGAAAAACTGTTTTTT.

The chain carries TRBV4-1 and TRBJ2-3, with TRBD2 matching over 14 bases. The length of the CDR3 is 16 residues. The germline CDR1 and CDR2 sequences are MGHRA and YSYEKL. J gave up 3 bases and V 5 bases, and 4 bases lay outside the gene matches. CDR3 residues: CASSKGLAGGTDTQYF. The CDR3 DNA reads TGCGCCAGCAGCAAAGGACTAGCGGGAGGTACAGATACGCAGTATTTT.

The chain recombines TRBV7-9 with TRBJ2-2; unclear D gene. The CDR3 runs to 13 residues. The germline CDR1 and CDR2 sequences are SEHNR and FQNEAQ (reference sequence). Trimming pared 3 bases from V and 4 bases from J, leaving 6 bases between. The CDR3 here is CASSLYITGELFF. CDR3 coding DNA: TGTGCCAGCAGCTTGTATATCACCGGGGAGCTGTTTTTT.

The genes are TRBV7-8 and TRBJ1-1; TRBD1 aligns across 8 bases. Trimming cost V 1 base and J 2 bases; bases outside gene matches: 15. Per germline, CDR1 SGHVS and CDR2 FQNEAQ. The CDR3 consists of 19 residues. The CDR3 sequence is CASSLEGRGPFGPNTEAFF. The CDR3, as DNA: TGTGCCAGCAGCTTAGAGGGCAGGGGGCCTTTTGGGCCTAACACTGAAGCTTTCTTT.

The chain links TRBV27 to TRBJ2-1; possible D gene TRBD1, 6 bases. This CDR3 spans 16 amino acids. Germline values: CDR1 MNHEY, CDR2 SMNVEV (reference sequence). V was shortened by 2 bases and J by 4 bases, with 15 bases between the two germline ends. CDR3 residues: CASSLSTGKFYNEQFF. CDR3 in DNA: TGTGCCAGCAGTTTAAGTACAGGGAAGTTTTACAATGAGCAGTTCTTC.

This chain connects TRBV28 to TRBJ1-2; D ambiguous. Deletions cut 4 bases from V and 4 bases from J, with 13 bases between. The CDR3 extends over 14 amino acids. Germline CDR1 MDHEN, CDR2 SYDVKM. In nucleotides, the CDR3 is TGTGCCAGCAGTTCCCTACCAGAGGCCTATGGCTACACCTTC. Protein product: CASSSLPEAYGYTF.

This rearrangement joins TRBV2 to TRBJ1-4; D is undetermined. CDR1 and CDR2 (germline): SNHLY, FYNNEI. Trimming removed 2 bases from V and 3 bases from J, with 7 bases in between. The CDR3 sequence is 14 residues long. The CDR3 nucleotides are TGTGCCAGCAGTGAACAGTATTCTAATGAAAAACTGTTTTTT. Protein product: CASSEQYSNEKLFF.